This entry lists 7 T cell receptor beta chains sequenced from one sample in a study of blood T cell repertoires in COVID-19. Clones were sequenced by immunoSEQ multiplex PCR, and TCRdb holds only the in-frame ones, with some missing. The data show 150,000 or so clones, with roughly 86% seen just once and less than 9% held by the top ten. The sample comprised peripheral blood. The receptors come from a man aged 40-55 years who had recovered from COVID-19.

The rearrangement links TRBV7-3 to TRBJ2-3, with 12 bases fitting TRBD2. The CDR3 spans 16 residues. J gave up 5 bases and V 6 bases, and 9 bases lay outside the gene matches. Germline CDR1 SGHTA, CDR2 FQGTGA. The CDR3 loop reads CASRSHLAGGRDTQYF. CDR3 DNA sequence: TGTGCCAGCAGGTCCCACCTAGCGGGAGGGAGAGATACGCAGTATTTT.

The rearrangement uses TRBV18 and TRBJ1-2; TRBD1 might be the D (5 bases). V was cut by 3 bases and J by 2 bases, with 7 bases left in between. The CDR3 loop spans 13 amino acids. Germline loops: CDR1 KGHSH, CDR2 LQKENI. The CDR3 DNA is TGTGCCAGCTCACCCCAGGGCAACTATGGCTACACCTTC. The encoded protein is CASSPQGNYGYTF.

This clone was counted a single time. The J gene is TRBJ2-7, the V gene TRBV28; 9 positions match TRBD1. CDR1 is MDHEN and CDR2 is SYDVKM in the germline V gene. This CDR3 is built from 16 residues. Unmatched junction bases numbered 12, after V lost 7 bases and J lost 2 bases. The CDR3 DNA sequence: TGTGCCAGCACCCAAATACCTGGGACAGGGACCTACGAGCAGTACTTC. Translated, it gives CASTQIPGTGTYEQYF.

This chain uses TRBV4-2 with TRBJ1-3, with D uncertain. CDR3 length equals 16 residues. V lost 0 bases and J lost 0, with 9 bases in between. The germline V gene has CDR1 LGHNA and CDR2 YNFKEQ. CDR3 loop: CASSQDPPGSGNTIYF. The CDR3 DNA is TGTGCCAGCAGCCAAGACCCCCCGGGCTCTGGAAACACCATATATTTT.

The genes are TRBV6-2 or TRBV6-3 and TRBJ1-1; TRBD1 matches at 9 bases. Germline CDR1 is MNHEY and CDR2 is SVGEGT. This CDR3 has 15 residues. V lost 5 bases and J lost 2; bases outside the gene matches: 6. CDR3 amino acids: CASSKTGGFNTEAFF. The CDR3 DNA reads as TGTGCCAGCAGTAAAACAGGGGGCTTCAACACTGAAGCTTTCTTT.

The chain joins TRBV6-5 to TRBJ2-7, with TRBD1 matching over 7 bases. The CDR3 loop spans 13 amino acids. The germline V gene encodes CDR1 MNHEY and CDR2 SVGAGI. J gave up 0 bases and V 6 bases, and 2 bases lay outside the gene matches. This CDR3 reads CASRGTVSYEQYF. The CDR3 nucleotides are TGTGCCAGCAGGGGGACAGTCTCCTACGAGCAGTACTTC.

This chain links TRBV5-1 with TRBJ2-3, with 7 bases aligning to TRBD1. This CDR3 is 16 amino acids long. Germline V CDR1 and CDR2: SGHRS, YFSETQ. V lost 0 bases to trimming and J lost 1 base; unmatched junction nucleotides: 5. The CDR3 bases are TGCGCCAGCAGCTTGGGAGGGGGCGTGCGCACAGATACGCAGTATTTT. Translation gives CASSLGGGVRTDTQYF.